The rows below give T cell receptor beta chains drawn from one sample of a study of shared T cell receptors in the human thymus. TCRdb keeps only in-frame clones here, not all; method: immunoSEQ multiplex PCR. The data contain some 760,000 clones, 70% to 90% of them singletons. The same data also went into a second study, on human thymus T cells.

The specimen was thymocytes. Receptors were obtained from a girl less than two years old with a congenital heart defect. Both conserved end residues are part of each CDR3. A D gene is named only where the DNA matches it firmly. The size field is filled for only some rows; it gives once, few, many or a size class.

CDR3: CASSQASLARKDNEQFF
DNA: TGCGCCAGCAGCCAAGCCTCCCTAGCGAGGAAAGACAATGAGCAGTTCTTC
J: TRBJ2-1
size: -
V: TRBV4-1
D: -

CDR3: CASSVDRGKEMETQYF
DNA: TGTGCCAGCAGCGTTGACAGGGGGAAAGAAATGGAGACCCAGTACTTC
J: TRBJ2-5
size: few
V: TRBV9
D: TRBD1

CDR3: CASSFSGGAFNEQFF
DNA: TGCGCCAGCAGCTTTAGCGGGGGGGCCTTCAATGAGCAGTTCTTC
J: TRBJ2-1
size: once
V: TRBV5-1
D: TRBD2

CDR3: CASTGTAFGQPQHF
DNA: TGTGCCAGCACCGGGACAGCCTTCGGGCAGCCCCAGCATTTT
J: TRBJ1-5
size: -
V: TRBV6-5
D: TRBD1

CDR3: CASSHTTGSSVYTF
DNA: TGTGCCAGCAGCCACACCACGGGGTCGAGCGTCTACACCTTC
J: TRBJ1-2
size: few
V: TRBV27
D: -

CDR3: CASSSTSGHRSSTDTQYF
DNA: TGTGCCAGCAGTTCTACTAGCGGGCACCGATCTAGCACAGATACGCAGTATTTT
J: TRBJ2-3
size: -
V: TRBV7-2
D: TRBD2

CDR3: CASSPRDRDEKLFF
DNA: TGTGCCAGCAGTCCCCGGGACAGGGATGAAAAACTGTTTTTT
J: TRBJ1-4
size: -
V: TRBV6-1
D: TRBD1

CDR3: CASSSSPGKRDNEKLFF
DNA: TGTGCCAGCAGCTCGTCGCCCGGGAAAAGGGATAATGAAAAACTGTTTTTT
J: TRBJ1-4
size: -
V: TRBV7-9
D: -

CDR3: CATSRETAGAQHF
DNA: TGTGCCACCAGCAGAGAGACGGCAGGGGCCCAGCATTTT
J: TRBJ1-5
size: -
V: TRBV15
D: -

CDR3: CASSEDSDGRPYSNQPQHF
DNA: TGTGCCAGCAGCGAAGACAGTGATGGACGACCGTATAGCAATCAGCCCCAGCATTTT
J: TRBJ1-5
size: -
V: TRBV11-2
D: -

CDR3: CASSRGRGGSYEQYF
DNA: TGCGCCAGCAGCCGCGGGAGGGGGGGCTCCTACGAGCAGTACTTC
J: TRBJ2-7
size: -
V: TRBV5-1
D: TRBD2

CDR3: CASSLGQNTEAFF
DNA: TGTGCCAGCAGCCTCGGACAGAACACTGAAGCTTTCTTT
J: TRBJ1-1
size: -
V: TRBV27
D: -

CDR3: CASSPPVGTQYF
DNA: TGTGCCAGCAGCCCCCCCGTGGGCACGCAGTACTTC
J: TRBJ2-7
size: -
V: TRBV7-3
D: -

CDR3: CASSLYRAGVCEQFF
DNA: TGTGCCAGCAGCTTGTATAGGGCGGGGGTATGTGAGCAGTTCTTC
J: TRBJ2-1
size: -
V: TRBV5-4
D: TRBD2

CDR3: CASSLRSQGGNSPLHF
DNA: TGCGCCAGCAGCTTGCGTAGTCAGGGCGGTAATTCACCCCTCCACTTT
J: TRBJ1-6
size: -
V: TRBV5-1
D: -

CDR3: CASSLPRGWNQPQHF
DNA: TGTGCCAGCAGTTTACCAAGGGGCTGGAATCAGCCCCAGCATTTT
J: TRBJ1-5
size: -
V: TRBV28
D: -

CDR3: CASSEPRNLTGFMGADTQYF
DNA: TGTGCCAGCAGTGAGCCTCGGAATCTGACAGGGTTTATGGGGGCAGATACGCAGTATTTT
J: TRBJ2-3
size: -
V: TRBV6-1
D: TRBD1

CDR3: CASSEEPEKRGNQPQHF
DNA: TGCGCCAGCAGTGAGGAACCAGAAAAACGTGGCAATCAGCCCCAGCATTTT
J: TRBJ1-5
size: -
V: TRBV10-2
D: -

CDR3: CASSSRAGELFF
DNA: TGTGCCAGCAGCTCTAGAGCCGGGGAGCTGTTTTTT
J: TRBJ2-2
size: -
V: TRBV14
D: -

CDR3: CASPRGPACPSTDTQYF
DNA: TGTGCCAGCCCCAGGGGACCCGCATGCCCTAGCACAGATACGCAGTATTTT
J: TRBJ2-3
size: -
V: TRBV5-6
D: -

CDR3: CASSVGGIAYEQYF
DNA: TGTGCCAGCAGCGTAGGCGGGATAGCCTACGAGCAGTACTTC
J: TRBJ2-7
size: -
V: TRBV9
D: -

CDR3: CASSIGLAGLQETQYF
DNA: TGTGCCAGTAGTATCGGACTAGCGGGGCTCCAAGAGACCCAGTACTTC
J: TRBJ2-5
size: -
V: TRBV19
D: TRBD2

CDR3: CASSEVGQGTSYEQYF
DNA: TGTGCCAGCAGTGAAGTGGGACAGGGGACTTCCTACGAGCAGTACTTC
J: TRBJ2-7
size: -
V: TRBV6-1
D: TRBD1

CDR3: CASKGLAGALYEQYF
DNA: TGTGCCAGCAAGGGACTAGCGGGGGCCCTCTACGAGCAGTACTTC
J: TRBJ2-7
size: -
V: TRBV2
D: TRBD2

CDR3: CASSLGGGTEQYF
DNA: TGCGCCAGCAGCTTGGGCGGGGGAACCGAGCAGTACTTC
J: TRBJ2-7
size: once
V: TRBV5-1
D: TRBD2

CDR3: CASGGAGHINQPQHF
DNA: TGTGCCTCTGGGGGGGCAGGCCATATCAATCAGCCCCAGCATTTT
J: TRBJ1-5
size: few
V: TRBV10-3
D: -

CDR3: CASSPTNPLYTDTQYF
DNA: TGTGCCAGCAGCCCGACTAATCCGCTATACACAGATACGCAGTATTTT
J: TRBJ2-3
size: -
V: TRBV27
D: -

CDR3: CASSPGTGDEQYF
DNA: TGTGCCAGCAGTCCGGGGACAGGCGACGAGCAGTACTTC
J: TRBJ2-7
size: -
V: TRBV27
D: TRBD1

CDR3: CASSQGGSPRANYGYTF
DNA: TGTGCCAGCAGCCAAGGAGGATCTCCTAGAGCTAACTATGGCTACACCTTC
J: TRBJ1-2
size: -
V: TRBV14
D: -

CDR3: CASFPPAGQGLYSNQPQHF
DNA: TGTGCCAGCTTCCCCCCGGCGGGACAGGGACTTTATAGCAATCAGCCCCAGCATTTT
J: TRBJ1-5
size: -
V: TRBV2
D: TRBD1

CDR3: CASREQGKGEKLFF
DNA: TGTGCCAGCAGAGAACAGGGGAAAGGGGAAAAACTGTTTTTT
J: TRBJ1-4
size: -
V: TRBV7-9
D: TRBD1

CDR3: CATSSTSSGGDNEQFF
DNA: TGTGCCACCAGCAGCACGAGTAGCGGGGGGGACAATGAGCAGTTCTTC
J: TRBJ2-1
size: -
V: TRBV15
D: TRBD2

CDR3: CASSQDAGWPQHF
DNA: TGCGCCAGCAGCCAAGACGCAGGATGGCCCCAGCATTTT
J: TRBJ1-5
size: -
V: TRBV4-1
D: -

CDR3: CAISEGGQGTNEKLFF
DNA: TGTGCCATCAGTGAGGGGGGCCAGGGGACTAATGAAAAACTGTTTTTT
J: TRBJ1-4
size: -
V: TRBV10-3
D: -

CDR3: CASSQEGQGTYGYTF
DNA: TGTGCCAGCAGCCAAGAGGGACAGGGCACCTATGGCTACACCTTC
J: TRBJ1-2
size: -
V: TRBV4-2
D: TRBD1

CDR3: CASSRGSGAFQAIQYF
DNA: TGTGCCAGCAGTAGGGGTAGCGGGGCGTTCCAGGCCATTCAGTACTTC
J: TRBJ2-4
size: -
V: TRBV9
D: TRBD2

CDR3: CASSPREENEKLFF
DNA: TGTGCCAGCAGTCCCAGAGAGGAAAATGAAAAACTGTTTTTT
J: TRBJ1-4
size: -
V: TRBV27
D: -

CDR3: CASSLGSGLQETQYF
DNA: TGCGCCAGCAGCTTGGGGTCGGGACTCCAAGAGACCCAGTACTTC
J: TRBJ2-5
size: -
V: TRBV5-1
D: -

CDR3: CASSLDLTRTGGYGYTF
DNA: TGTGCCAGCAGCTTAGACCTTACAAGGACAGGGGGCTATGGCTACACCTTC
J: TRBJ1-2
size: -
V: TRBV7-2
D: TRBD1

CDR3: CASSKPTSTDTQYF
DNA: TGTGCCAGCAGTAAGCCGACTAGCACAGATACGCAGTATTTT
J: TRBJ2-3
size: -
V: TRBV2
D: -